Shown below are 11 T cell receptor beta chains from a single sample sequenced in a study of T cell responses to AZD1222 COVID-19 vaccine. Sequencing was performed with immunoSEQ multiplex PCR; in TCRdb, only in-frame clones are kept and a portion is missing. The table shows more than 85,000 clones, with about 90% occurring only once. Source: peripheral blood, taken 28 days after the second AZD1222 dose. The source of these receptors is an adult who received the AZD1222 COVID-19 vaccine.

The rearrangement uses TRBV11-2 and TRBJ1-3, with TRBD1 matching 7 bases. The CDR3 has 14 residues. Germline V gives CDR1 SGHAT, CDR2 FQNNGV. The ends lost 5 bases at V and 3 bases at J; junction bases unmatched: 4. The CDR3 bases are TGTGCCAGCAGCCCAACAGGGGTTGGAAACACCATATATTTT. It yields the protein CASSPTGVGNTIYF.

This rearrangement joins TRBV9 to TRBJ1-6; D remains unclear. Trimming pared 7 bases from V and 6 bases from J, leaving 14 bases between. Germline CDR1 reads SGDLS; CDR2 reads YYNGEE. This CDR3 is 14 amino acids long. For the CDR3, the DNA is TGTGCCAGCGGCCAGGCCCCTAGTAATTCACCCCTCCACTTT. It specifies CASGQAPSNSPLHF.

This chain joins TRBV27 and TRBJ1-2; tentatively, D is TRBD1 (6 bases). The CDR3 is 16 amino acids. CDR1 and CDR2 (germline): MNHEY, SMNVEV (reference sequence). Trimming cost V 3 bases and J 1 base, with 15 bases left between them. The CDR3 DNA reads TGTGCCAGCAGTTTCGCGGCAGGGGAAATTAACTATGGCTACACCTTC. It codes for CASSFAAGEINYGYTF.

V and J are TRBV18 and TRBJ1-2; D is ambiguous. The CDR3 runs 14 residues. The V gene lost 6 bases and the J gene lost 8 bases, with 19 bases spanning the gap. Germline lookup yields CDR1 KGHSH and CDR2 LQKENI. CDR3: CASSPDLGEKGYTF. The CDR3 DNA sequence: TGTGCCAGCTCGCCGGACCTCGGAGAGAAGGGCTACACCTTC.

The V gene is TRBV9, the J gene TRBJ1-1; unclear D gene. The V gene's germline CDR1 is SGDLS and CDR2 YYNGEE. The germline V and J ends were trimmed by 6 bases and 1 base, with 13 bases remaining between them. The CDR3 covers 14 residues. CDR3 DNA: TGTGCCAGCACCCCGCAGGAAAAGAACACTGAAGCTTTCTTT. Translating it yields CASTPQEKNTEAFF. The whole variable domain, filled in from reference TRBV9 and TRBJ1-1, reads DSGVTQTPKHLITATGQRVTLRCSPRSGDLSVYWYQQSLDQGLQFLIQYYNGEERAKGNILERFSAQQFPDLHSELNLSSLELGDSALYFCASTPQEKNTEAFFGQGTRLTVV.

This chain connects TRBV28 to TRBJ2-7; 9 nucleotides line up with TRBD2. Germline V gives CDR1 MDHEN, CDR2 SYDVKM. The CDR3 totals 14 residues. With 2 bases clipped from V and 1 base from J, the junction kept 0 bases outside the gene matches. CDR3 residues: CASSLAGGSYEQYF. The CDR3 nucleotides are TGTGCCAGCAGTTTAGCGGGAGGGTCCTACGAGCAGTACTTC.

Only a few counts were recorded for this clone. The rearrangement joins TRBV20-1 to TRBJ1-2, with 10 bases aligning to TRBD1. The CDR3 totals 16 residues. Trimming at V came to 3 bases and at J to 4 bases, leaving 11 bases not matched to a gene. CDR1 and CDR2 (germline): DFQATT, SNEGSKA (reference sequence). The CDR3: CSASPDRGFLLYGYTF. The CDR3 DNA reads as TGCAGTGCTAGTCCGGACAGGGGGTTTCTCCTCTATGGCTACACCTTC.

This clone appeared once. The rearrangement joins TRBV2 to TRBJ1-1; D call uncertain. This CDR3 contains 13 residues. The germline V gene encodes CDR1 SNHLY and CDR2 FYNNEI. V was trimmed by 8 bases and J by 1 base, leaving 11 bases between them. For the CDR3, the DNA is TGTGCCAGCTCTAAGAACGAGAACACTGAAGCTTTCTTT. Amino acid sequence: CASSKNENTEAFF.

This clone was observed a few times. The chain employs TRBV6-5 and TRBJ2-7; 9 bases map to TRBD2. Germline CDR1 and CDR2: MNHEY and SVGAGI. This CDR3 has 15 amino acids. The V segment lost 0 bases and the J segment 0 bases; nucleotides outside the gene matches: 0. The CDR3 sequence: CASSYSSGSSYEQYF. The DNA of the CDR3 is TGTGCCAGCAGTTACTCTAGCGGGAGCTCCTACGAGCAGTACTTC.

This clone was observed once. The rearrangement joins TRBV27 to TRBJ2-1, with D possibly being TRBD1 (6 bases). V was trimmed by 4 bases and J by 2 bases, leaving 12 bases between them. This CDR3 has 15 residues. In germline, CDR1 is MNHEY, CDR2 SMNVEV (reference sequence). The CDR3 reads CASSSTGYPYNEQFF. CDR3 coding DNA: TGTGCCAGCAGTTCCACAGGGTACCCCTACAATGAGCAGTTCTTC.

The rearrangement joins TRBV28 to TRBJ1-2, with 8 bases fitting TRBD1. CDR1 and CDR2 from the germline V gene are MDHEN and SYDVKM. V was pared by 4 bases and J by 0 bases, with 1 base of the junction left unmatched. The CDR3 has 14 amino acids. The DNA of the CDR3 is TGTGCCAGCAGTTCAGGGGGCACTAACTATGGCTACACCTTC. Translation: CASSSGGTNYGYTF.